This T cell receptor (beta chain) was identified during a study of CD8+ T cells in alopecia areata. Whole-study context: Twice a day, 5 to 10 mg of oral tofacitinib was administered to treated patients. Patients in the study were on tofacitinib for 6 to 18 months, then off it for 6 months. Study results and caveats: Lesional tissue from the scalp (especially in alopecia totalis/universalis) showed higher clonality than normal scalp.

The CDR3 has 14 amino acids. V was pared by 4 bases and J by 2 bases, with 12 bases between. Germline assignment: CDR1 MDHEN and CDR2 SYDVKM. RNA, once extracted, was reverse transcribed into cDNA for use as the sequencing template. Sequenced by immunoSEQ multiplex PCR; TCRdb stores in-frame clones only, minus some. Among around 100,000 clones listed, approximately 42% were seen once. On this clone: No antigen is known for it.

Lesional scalp punch biopsies and peripheral blood came from alopecia areata patients. Input material: CD4+ T cells sorted from blood. The source of this sequence is a human donor with alopecia areata. The rearrangement links TRBV28 to TRBJ2-7; weak D call: TRBD1 (6 bases). DNA for the CDR3: TGTGCCAGCAGTTCCGGGACATTCCCCTACGAGCAGTACTTC. Residues: CASSSGTFPYEQYF.